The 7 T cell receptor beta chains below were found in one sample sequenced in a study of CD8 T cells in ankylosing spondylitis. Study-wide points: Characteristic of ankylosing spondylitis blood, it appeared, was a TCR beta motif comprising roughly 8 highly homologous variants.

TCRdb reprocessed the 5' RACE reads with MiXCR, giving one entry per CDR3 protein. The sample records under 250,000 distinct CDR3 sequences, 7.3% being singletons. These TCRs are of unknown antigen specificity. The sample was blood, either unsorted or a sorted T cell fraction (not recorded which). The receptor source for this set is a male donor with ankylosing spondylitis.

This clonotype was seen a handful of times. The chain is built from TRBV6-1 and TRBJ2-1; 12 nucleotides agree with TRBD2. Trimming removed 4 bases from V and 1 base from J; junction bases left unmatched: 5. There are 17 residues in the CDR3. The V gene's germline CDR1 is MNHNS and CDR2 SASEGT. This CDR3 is CASSASSGGASYNEQFF. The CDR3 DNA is TGTGCCAGCAGTGCGTCTAGCGGGGGGGCGTCCTACAATGAGCAGTTCTTC.

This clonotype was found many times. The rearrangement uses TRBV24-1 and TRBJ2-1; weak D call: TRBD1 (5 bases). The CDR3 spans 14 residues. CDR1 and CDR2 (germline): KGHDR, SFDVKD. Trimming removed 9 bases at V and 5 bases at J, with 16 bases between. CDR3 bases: TGTGCCACCCCCGGCAGGGCGTACAACAATGAGCAGTTCTTC. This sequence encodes CATPGRAYNNEQFF.

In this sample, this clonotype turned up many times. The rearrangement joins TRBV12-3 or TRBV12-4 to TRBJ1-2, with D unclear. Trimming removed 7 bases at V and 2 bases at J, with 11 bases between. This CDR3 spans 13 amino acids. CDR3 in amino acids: CASTGLINYGYTF. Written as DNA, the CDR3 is TGTGCCAGCACCGGCTTGATAAACTATGGCTACACCTTC.

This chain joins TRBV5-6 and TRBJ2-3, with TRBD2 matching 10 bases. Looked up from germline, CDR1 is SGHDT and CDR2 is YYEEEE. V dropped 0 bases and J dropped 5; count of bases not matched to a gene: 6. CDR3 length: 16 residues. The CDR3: CASSLAERGGEDTQYF. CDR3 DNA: TGTGCCAGCAGCTTGGCGGAGCGGGGGGGAGAAGATACGCAGTATTTT.

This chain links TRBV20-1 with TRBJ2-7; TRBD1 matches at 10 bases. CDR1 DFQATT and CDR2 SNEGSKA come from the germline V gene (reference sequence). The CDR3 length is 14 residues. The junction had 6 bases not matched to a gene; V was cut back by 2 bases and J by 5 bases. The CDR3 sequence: CSARRDRGPHEQYF. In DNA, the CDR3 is TGCAGTGCTAGAAGGGACAGGGGTCCCCACGAGCAGTACTTC.

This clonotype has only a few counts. In nucleotides, the CDR3 is TGTGCCAGCAGTTCAGAGGACTCTTACACCGGGGAGCTGTTTTTT. Its protein product is CASSSEDSYTGELFF. The J gene is TRBJ2-2, the V gene TRBV6-5; a possible D gene is TRBD2 (5 bases). Trimming stripped 4 bases from V and 3 bases from J, with 12 bases between. This CDR3 spans 15 amino acids. From germline, CDR1 is MNHEY and CDR2 SVGAGI.

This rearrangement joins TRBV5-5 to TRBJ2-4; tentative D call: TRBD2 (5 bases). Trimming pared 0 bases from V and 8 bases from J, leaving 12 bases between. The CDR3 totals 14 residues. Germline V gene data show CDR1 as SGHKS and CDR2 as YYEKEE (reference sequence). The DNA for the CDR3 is TGTGCCAGCAGCTTGGGCACGGGGATAGACATTCAGTACTTC. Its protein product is CASSLGTGIDIQYF.